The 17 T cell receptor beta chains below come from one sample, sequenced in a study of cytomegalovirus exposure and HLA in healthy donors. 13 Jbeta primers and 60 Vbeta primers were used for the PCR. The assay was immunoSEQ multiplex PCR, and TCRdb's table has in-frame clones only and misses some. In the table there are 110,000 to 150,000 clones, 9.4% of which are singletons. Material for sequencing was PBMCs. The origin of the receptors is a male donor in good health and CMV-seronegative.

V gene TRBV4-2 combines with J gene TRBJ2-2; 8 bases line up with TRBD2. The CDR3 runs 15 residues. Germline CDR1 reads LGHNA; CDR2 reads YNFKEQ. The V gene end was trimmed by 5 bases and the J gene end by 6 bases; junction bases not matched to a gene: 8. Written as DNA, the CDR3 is TGTGCCAGCAGCGATCAAGCGGGAGTACCCGGGGAGCTGTTTTTT. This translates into CASSDQAGVPGELFF.

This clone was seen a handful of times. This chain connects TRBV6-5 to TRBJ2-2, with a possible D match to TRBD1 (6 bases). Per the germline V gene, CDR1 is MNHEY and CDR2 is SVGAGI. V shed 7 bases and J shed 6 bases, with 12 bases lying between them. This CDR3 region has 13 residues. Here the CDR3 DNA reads TGTGCCAGCACCCAGGGGATAGCCGGGGAGCTGTTTTTT. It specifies CASTQGIAGELFF.

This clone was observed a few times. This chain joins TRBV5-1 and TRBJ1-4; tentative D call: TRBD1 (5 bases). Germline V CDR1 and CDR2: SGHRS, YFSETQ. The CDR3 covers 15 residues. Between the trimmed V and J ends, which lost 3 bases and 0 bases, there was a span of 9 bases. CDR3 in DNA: TGCGCCAGCAGCTCGCGGGGGTCAACTAATGAAAAACTGTTTTTT. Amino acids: CASSSRGSTNEKLFF.

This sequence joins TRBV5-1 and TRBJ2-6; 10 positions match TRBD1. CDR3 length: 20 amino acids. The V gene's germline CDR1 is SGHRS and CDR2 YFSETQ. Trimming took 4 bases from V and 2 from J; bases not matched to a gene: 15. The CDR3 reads CASSLSTPGTGVPGANVLTF. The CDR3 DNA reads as TGCGCCAGCAGCCTCTCCACCCCCGGGACAGGGGTCCCTGGGGCCAACGTCCTGACTTTC.

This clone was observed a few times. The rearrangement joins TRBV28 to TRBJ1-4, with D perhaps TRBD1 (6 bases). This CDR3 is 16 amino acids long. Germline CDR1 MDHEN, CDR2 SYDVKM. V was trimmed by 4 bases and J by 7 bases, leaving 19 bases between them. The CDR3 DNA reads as TGTGCCAGCAGTTCCTCCAAGGGGGGCGGGGGTGAAAAACTGTTTTTT. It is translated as CASSSSKGGGGEKLFF.

In DNA, the CDR3 is TGTGCCAGCAGTTTATCGCGGGGGACTGTATCCTACGAGCAGTACTTC. Translated, it gives CASSLSRGTVSYEQYF. The J gene is TRBJ2-7, the V gene TRBV27; 7 bases match TRBD2. The CDR3 has 16 amino acids. V was pared by 0 bases and J by 1 base, with 6 bases of the junction left unmatched. Germline CDR1 reads MNHEY; CDR2 reads SMNVEV (reference sequence).

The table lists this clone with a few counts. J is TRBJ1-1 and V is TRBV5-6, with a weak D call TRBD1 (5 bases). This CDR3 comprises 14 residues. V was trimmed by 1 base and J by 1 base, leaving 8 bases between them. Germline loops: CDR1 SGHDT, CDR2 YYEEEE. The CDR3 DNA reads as TGTGCCAGCAGCTTGCAGGGCGCGAACACTGAAGCTTTCTTT. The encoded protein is CASSLQGANTEAFF.

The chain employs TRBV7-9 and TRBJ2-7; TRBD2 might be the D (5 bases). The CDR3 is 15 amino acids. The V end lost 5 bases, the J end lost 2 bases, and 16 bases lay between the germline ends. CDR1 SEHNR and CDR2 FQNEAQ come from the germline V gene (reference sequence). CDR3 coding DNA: TGTGCCAGCAGCCCGGGGATTAATAACCCCTACGAGCAGTACTTC. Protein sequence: CASSPGINNPYEQYF.

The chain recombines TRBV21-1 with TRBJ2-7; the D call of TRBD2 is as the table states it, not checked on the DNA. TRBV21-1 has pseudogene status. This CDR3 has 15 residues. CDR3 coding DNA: TGTGCCAGCAGCATGGAGGGATACTATTCCTACGAGCAGTACTTC. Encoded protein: CASSMEGYYSYEQYF.

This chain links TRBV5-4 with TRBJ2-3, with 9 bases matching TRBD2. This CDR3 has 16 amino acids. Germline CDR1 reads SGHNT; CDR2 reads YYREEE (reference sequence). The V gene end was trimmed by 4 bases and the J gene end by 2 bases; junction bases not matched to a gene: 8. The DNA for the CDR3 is TGTGCCAGCAGCCTCCGGACTAGCGAGTTCACAGATACGCAGTATTTT. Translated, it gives CASSLRTSEFTDTQYF. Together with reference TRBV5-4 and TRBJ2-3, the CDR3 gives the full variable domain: ETGVTQSPTHLIKTRGQQVTLRCSSQSGHNTVSWYQQALGQGPQFIFQYYREEENGRGNFPPRFSGLQFPNYSSELNVNALELDDSALYLCASSLRTSEFTDTQYFGPGTRLTVL.

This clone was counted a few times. The CDR3 reads CASSSLNGYTF. The CDR3, as DNA: TGTGCCAGCAGTTCCCTTAATGGCTACACCTTC. V gene TRBV28 combines with J gene TRBJ1-2; D not certain. Deletions cut 4 bases from V and 6 bases from J, with 6 bases between. Germline V CDR1 and CDR2: MDHEN, SYDVKM. CDR3 size: 11 residues.

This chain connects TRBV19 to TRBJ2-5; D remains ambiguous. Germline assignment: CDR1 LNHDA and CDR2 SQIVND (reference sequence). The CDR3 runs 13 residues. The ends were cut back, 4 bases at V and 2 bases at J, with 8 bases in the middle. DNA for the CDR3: TGTGCCAGTAGTAGGAGTACTCAAGAGACCCAGTACTTC. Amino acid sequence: CASSRSTQETQYF.

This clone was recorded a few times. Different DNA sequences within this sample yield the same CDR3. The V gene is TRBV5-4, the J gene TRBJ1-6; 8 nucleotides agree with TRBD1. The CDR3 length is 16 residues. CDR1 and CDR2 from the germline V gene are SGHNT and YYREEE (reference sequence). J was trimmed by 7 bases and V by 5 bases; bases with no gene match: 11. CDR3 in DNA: TGTGCCAGCAGGAGCACCCAGGGGGCCAGAAATTCACCCCTCCACTTT. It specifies CASRSTQGARNSPLHF. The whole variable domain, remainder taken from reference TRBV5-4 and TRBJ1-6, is ETGVTQSPTHLIKTRGQQVTLRCSSQSGHNTVSWYQQALGQGPQFIFQYYREEENGRGNFPPRFSGLQFPNYSSELNVNALELDDSALYLCASRSTQGARNSPLHFGNGTRLTVT.

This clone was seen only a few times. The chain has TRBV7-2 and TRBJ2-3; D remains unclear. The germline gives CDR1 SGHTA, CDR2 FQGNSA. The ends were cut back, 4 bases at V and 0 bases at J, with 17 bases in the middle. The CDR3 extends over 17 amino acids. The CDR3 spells CASSSPPLGPSTDTQYF. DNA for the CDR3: TGTGCCAGCAGCTCACCCCCTCTAGGCCCTAGCACAGATACGCAGTATTTT.

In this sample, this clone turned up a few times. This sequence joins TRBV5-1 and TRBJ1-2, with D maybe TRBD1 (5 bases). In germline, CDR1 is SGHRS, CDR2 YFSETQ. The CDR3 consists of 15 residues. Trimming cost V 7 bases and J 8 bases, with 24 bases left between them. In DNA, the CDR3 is TGCGCCAGCCAGGCCGGGGGGGTTACTGGTAGAGGCTACACCTTC. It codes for CASQAGGVTGRGYTF.

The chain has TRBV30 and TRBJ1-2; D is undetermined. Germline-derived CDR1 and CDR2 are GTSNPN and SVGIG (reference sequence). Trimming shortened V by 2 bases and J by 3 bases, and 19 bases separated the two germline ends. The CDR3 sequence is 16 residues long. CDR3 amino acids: CAWSSQLGRLDYGYTF. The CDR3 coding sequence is TGTGCCTGGAGTTCACAACTCGGGAGATTGGACTATGGCTACACCTTC.

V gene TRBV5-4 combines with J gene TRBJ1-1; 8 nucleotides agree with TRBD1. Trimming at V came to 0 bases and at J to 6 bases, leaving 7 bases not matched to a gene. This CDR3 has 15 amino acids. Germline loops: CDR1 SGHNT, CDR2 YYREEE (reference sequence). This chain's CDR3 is CASSLAGGSGAEAFF. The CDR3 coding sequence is TGTGCCAGCAGCTTGGCAGGGGGCAGTGGAGCTGAAGCTTTCTTT.